A single sample is the source of the 30 T cell receptor beta chains below, sequenced in a study of cytomegalovirus exposure and HLA in healthy donors. 13 Jbeta primers and 60 Vbeta primers were used for the PCR. Libraries were prepared by immunoSEQ multiplex PCR; TCRdb keeps only in-frame clonotypes and omits some of them. This sample's table reports under 65,000 clones. Input material: PBMCs. Receptors were obtained from a woman in her twenties or thirties in good health and CMV-seropositive.

Here the CDR3 DNA reads TGTGCCTGGTCCCGACCCCGGGGGTCCAACTATGGCTACACCTTC. Protein product: CAWSRPRGSNYGYTF. The V call is TRBV30, the J call TRBJ1-2; D possibly corresponds to TRBD1 (5 bases). This CDR3 is 15 amino acids long. Germline assignment: CDR1 GTSNPN and CDR2 SVGIG (reference sequence). With 5 bases removed from V and 2 bases from J, the gap between germline ends came to 18 bases.

The chain links TRBV1 to TRBJ2-7; TRBD2, the table's D call, was not compared with the DNA. TRBV1 is recorded as a pseudogene. The CDR3 consists of 14 residues. CDR3 in amino acids: CTSSIAGGIHEQYF. CDR3 coding DNA: TGCACCAGCAGTATAGCGGGAGGAATCCACGAGCAGTACTTC.

The rearrangement joins TRBV5-1 to TRBJ2-2; 8 nucleotides match TRBD2. Trimming took 4 bases from V and 2 from J; bases not matched to a gene: 4. Looked up from germline, CDR1 is SGHRS and CDR2 is YFSETQ. The CDR3 sequence is 15 residues long. This chain's CDR3 is CASSPGGLNTGELFF. In DNA form, the CDR3 reads TGCGCCAGCAGCCCGGGAGGGCTCAACACCGGGGAGCTGTTTTTT.

The chain has TRBV5-6 and TRBJ2-3; TRBD1 agrees at 9 bases. The germline V gene has CDR1 SGHDT and CDR2 YYEEEE. This CDR3 region has 16 residues. The J segment lost 1 base and the V segment lost 5 bases, leaving 8 bases of the junction unmatched. The CDR3 sequence: CASRTGQGIRTDTQYF. For the CDR3, the DNA is TGTGCCAGCAGAACGGGACAGGGAATACGCACAGATACGCAGTATTTT.

The chain carries TRBV7-3 and TRBJ2-1, with unresolved D. Germline lookup yields CDR1 SGHTA and CDR2 FQGTGA. The length of the CDR3 is 13 residues. The ends were cut back, 5 bases at V and 8 bases at J, with 13 bases in the middle. The CDR3 protein is CASSPDSSDEQFF. As DNA, the CDR3 is TGTGCCAGCAGCCCCGACTCTAGTGATGAGCAGTTCTTC. The entire variable domain, with the rest obtained from reference TRBV7-3 and TRBJ2-1, is as follows: GAGVSQTPSNKVTEKGKYVELRCDPISGHTALYWYRQSLGQGPEFLIYFQGTGAADDSGLPNDRFFAVRPEGSVSTLKIQRTERGDSAVYLCASSPDSSDEQFFGPGTRLTVL.

The chain combines TRBV29-1 with TRBJ2-7; 9 nucleotides align to TRBD1. Unmatched junction bases numbered 7, after V lost 4 bases and J lost 3 bases. CDR3 size: 14 residues. Germline V gene data show CDR1 as SQVTM and CDR2 as ANQGSEA. The CDR3 here is CSVAVTGGNYEQYF. CDR3 bases: TGCAGCGTTGCGGTGACAGGGGGAAACTACGAGCAGTACTTC.

The rearrangement joins TRBV6-5 to TRBJ1-2, with TRBD1 matching 7 bases. Germline V CDR1 and CDR2: MNHEY, SVGAGI. There are 12 residues in the CDR3. Trimming removed 7 bases from V and 7 bases from J; junction bases left unmatched: 6. CDR3 residues: CASTQGVAGYTF. As DNA, the CDR3 is TGTGCCAGCACCCAGGGGGTGGCTGGCTACACCTTC.

CDR3 loop: CASSQVSERTEAFF. The CDR3 DNA is TGCGCCAGCAGCCAAGTTTCAGAACGCACTGAAGCTTTCTTT. The J gene is TRBJ1-1, the V gene TRBV4-1; D unclear. The length of the CDR3 is 14 residues. Trimming cost V 1 base and J 4 bases, with 10 bases left between them. The germline gives CDR1 MGHRA, CDR2 YSYEKL.

V usage is TRBV30 and J usage is TRBJ1-5; no clear D gene. The CDR3 is 13 amino acids. The germline gives CDR1 GTSNPN, CDR2 SVGIG (reference sequence). The V gene lost 5 bases and the J gene lost 3 bases, with 11 bases spanning the gap. DNA of the CDR3: TGTGCCTGGGGGGAGGGCCCCAATCAGCCCCAGCATTTT. This sequence encodes CAWGEGPNQPQHF.

V gene TRBV6-1 combines with J gene TRBJ2-2; maybe TRBD2 (6 bases). Per germline, CDR1 MNHNS and CDR2 SASEGT. This CDR3 region has 15 residues. Trimming took 1 base from V and 5 from J, leaving 11 bases between them. CDR3 bases: TGTGCCAGCAGTGAAGGGAGGGTAGATACCGGGGAGCTGTTTTTT. It translates to CASSEGRVDTGELFF.

The V call is TRBV4-1, the J call TRBJ2-7; the D gene is possibly TRBD2 (5 bases). The CDR3 sequence is 14 residues long. Germline V gives CDR1 MGHRA, CDR2 YSYEKL. V was trimmed by 4 bases and J by 5 bases, leaving 15 bases between them. For the CDR3, the DNA is TGCGCCAGCAGCCCGCTGGGGAGTCGGGACGAGCAGTACTTC. Translated: CASSPLGSRDEQYF.

This rearrangement joins TRBV30 to TRBJ2-3; 8 nucleotides line up with TRBD2. Per the germline V gene, CDR1 is GTSNPN and CDR2 is SVGIG (reference sequence). Germline trimming cut 2 bases from V and 3 bases from J; bases unmatched to any gene: 10. The CDR3 extends over 16 amino acids. CDR3 amino acids: CAWSTGTRGRTDTQYF. The CDR3 DNA reads as TGTGCCTGGAGTACGGGGACTAGAGGGAGAACAGATACGCAGTATTTT.

The chain links TRBV11-3 to TRBJ2-5; TRBD2 agrees at 13 bases. There are 16 residues in the CDR3. In germline, CDR1 is SGHNT, CDR2 YENEEA. The V segment lost 6 bases and the J segment 1 base; nucleotides outside the gene matches: 5. CDR3 bases: TGTGCCAGCAGGCTTACTAGCGGGAGGGCCCAAGAGACCCAGTACTTC. It translates to CASRLTSGRAQETQYF.

V is TRBV2 and J is TRBJ2-5; the match to TRBD1 covers 7 bases. Germline CDR1 reads SNHLY; CDR2 reads FYNNEI. The CDR3 covers 13 residues. Trimming at V came to 6 bases and at J to 1 base, leaving 2 bases not matched to a gene. Here the CDR3 reads CASSRQGQETQYF. CDR3 sequence (DNA): TGTGCCAGCAGCCGACAGGGCCAAGAGACCCAGTACTTC.

The rearrangement links TRBV5-1 to TRBJ2-1, with 8 bases fitting TRBD2. Germline V CDR1 and CDR2: SGHRS, YFSETQ. J lost 0 bases, V lost 4 bases, and 3 bases had no gene match. The CDR3 has 15 amino acids. The CDR3 loop reads CASSVGGGSYNEQFF. In DNA form, the CDR3 reads TGCGCCAGCAGCGTCGGGGGGGGCTCCTACAATGAGCAGTTCTTC.

V and J are TRBV5-8 and TRBJ1-2; the D gene is possibly TRBD1 (5 bases). The CDR3 loop spans 13 amino acids. Trimming cost V 6 bases and J 3 bases, with 12 bases left between them. Germline V gene data show CDR1 as SGHTS and CDR2 as YDEGEE. The chain's CDR3 is CASTHGGHYGYTF. CDR3 sequence (DNA): TGTGCCAGCACCCACGGGGGTCACTATGGCTACACCTTC.

This chain connects TRBV7-9 to TRBJ1-1; TRBD1 agrees at 8 bases. Germline V gene sequence: CDR1 SEHNR, CDR2 FQNEAQ (reference sequence). Trimming removed 6 bases from V and 5 bases from J; junction bases left unmatched: 11. The CDR3 spans 15 residues. The CDR3 sequence: CASSRDRMDGTEAFF. CDR3 coding DNA: TGTGCCAGCAGTCGGGACAGGATGGATGGGACTGAAGCTTTCTTT.

The chain has TRBV28 and TRBJ1-5; a possible D gene is TRBD1 (5 bases). The V end lost 8 bases, the J end lost 4 bases, and 15 bases lay between the germline ends. The germline V gene has CDR1 MDHEN and CDR2 SYDVKM. CDR3 length equals 14 residues. In DNA, the CDR3 is TGTGCCAGCGGTCCGGTGGCAGGGAATCAGCCCCAGCATTTT. Its protein is CASGPVAGNQPQHF.

This chain uses TRBV6-6 with TRBJ2-5, with 9 bases matching TRBD2. This CDR3 is 15 amino acids long. CDR1 is MNHNY and CDR2 is SVGAGI in the germline V gene (reference sequence). Losses at the gene ends were 6 bases for V and 4 bases for J; bases not matched to a gene: 9. CDR3 sequence reads: CASSRGSGGRETQYF. In DNA form, the CDR3 reads TGTGCCAGCAGCAGGGGTAGCGGGGGAAGAGAGACCCAGTACTTC.

The gene calls are TRBV12-5 and TRBJ2-7, with TRBD1 identical over 8 bases. Germline V gene lookup returns CDR1 LGHNT and CDR2 FRNRAP. Trimming removed 1 base from V and 6 bases from J; junction bases left unmatched: 2. This CDR3 has 13 amino acids. The CDR3 region is CASGLGDRGEQYF. The CDR3 nucleotides are TGTGCTAGTGGTTTGGGTGACAGGGGCGAGCAGTACTTC.

The chain employs TRBV19 and TRBJ2-5, with 13 bases that match TRBD2. With V trimmed by 6 bases and J by 5 bases, 3 bases remained unmatched. CDR1 LNHDA and CDR2 SQIVND come from the germline V gene (reference sequence). CDR3 length: 14 amino acids. Written as DNA, the CDR3 is TGTGCCAGTAGGTCGGGACTAGCGGGGGAGACCCAGTACTTC. This translates into CASRSGLAGETQYF.

V gene TRBV18 combines with J gene TRBJ1-1, with 9 bases aligning to TRBD1. V was pared by 6 bases and J by 1 base, with 18 bases of the junction left unmatched. The CDR3 runs 19 residues. Germline V gene lookup returns CDR1 KGHSH and CDR2 LQKENI. CDR3 DNA: TGTGCCAGCTCGATTCGGGTTCCGGGACAGGGAGAGGGGAACACTGAAGCTTTCTTT. Residues: CASSIRVPGQGEGNTEAFF. Drawing the rest from reference TRBV18 and TRBJ1-1, the complete variable domain is NAGVMQNPRHLVRRRGQEARLRCSPMKGHSHVYWYRQLPEEGLKFMVYLQKENIIDESGMPKERFSAEFPKEGPSILRIQQVVRGDSAAYFCASSIRVPGQGEGNTEAFFGQGTRLTVV.

The chain uses TRBV4-2 and TRBJ1-1; 7 bases map to TRBD1. Germline lookup yields CDR1 LGHNA and CDR2 YNFKEQ. The CDR3 is made up of 17 amino acids. The J segment lost 5 bases and the V segment lost 0 bases, leaving 12 bases of the junction unmatched. The CDR3 reads CASSQDQIIGGGTEAFF. The CDR3 region has the DNA TGTGCCAGCAGCCAAGATCAGATCATAGGGGGCGGGACTGAAGCTTTCTTT.

As DNA, the CDR3 is TGTGCCAGCAGCTTAGGCTTCGAGCGGTACCTTTCCTACGAGCAGTACTTC. It yields the protein CASSLGFERYLSYEQYF. V usage is TRBV13 and J usage is TRBJ2-7; possibly TRBD2 for D (5 bases). Trimming removed 0 bases from V and 1 base from J, with 16 bases in between. Germline CDR1 PRHDT, CDR2 FYEKMQ (reference sequence). The CDR3 consists of 17 residues.

This chain links TRBV29-1 with TRBJ2-1; tentative D call: TRBD2 (6 bases). The CDR3 spans 12 residues. Trimming stripped 4 bases from V and 9 bases from J, with 13 bases between. The germline CDR1 and CDR2 sequences are SQVTM and ANQGSEA. The CDR3 here is CSVVTSFGEQFF. The CDR3 nucleotides read TGCAGCGTTGTAACTAGCTTCGGTGAGCAGTTCTTC.

This sequence joins TRBV6-6 and TRBJ1-5; a weak D match, TRBD1 (6 bases). Trimming took off 3 bases at V and 0 bases at J, with 9 bases between the two ends. Germline lookup yields CDR1 MNHNY and CDR2 SVGAGI (reference sequence). The CDR3 is 15 residues long. In DNA form, the CDR3 reads TGTGCCAGCAGTTATGGGACACATAGCAATCAGCCCCAGCATTTT. This translates into CASSYGTHSNQPQHF.

This sequence joins TRBV19 and TRBJ1-1, with a tentative D call TRBD1 (5 bases). CDR1 is LNHDA and CDR2 is SQIVND in the germline V gene (reference sequence). The V end was cut by 6 bases, the J end by 1 base, with 12 bases between. The CDR3 is 14 residues long. This chain's CDR3 is CASSSLDRNTEAFF. In DNA, the CDR3 is TGTGCCAGTAGCTCCCTCGACAGGAACACTGAAGCTTTCTTT.

This rearrangement joins TRBV4-1 to TRBJ2-3; 9 nucleotides match TRBD2. The CDR3 is 17 residues long. J was trimmed by 6 bases and V by 0 bases; bases with no gene match: 10. Per the germline V gene, CDR1 is MGHRA and CDR2 is YSYEKL. The CDR3, as DNA: TGCGCCAGCAGCCAAGATCCGCCTAGCGGGAAATGGGATACGCAGTATTTT. Amino acids: CASSQDPPSGKWDTQYF.

This chain uses TRBV9 with TRBJ1-1; 8 bases fit TRBD1. Germline-derived CDR1 and CDR2 are SGDLS and YYNGEE. Unmatched junction bases numbered 10, after V lost 3 bases and J lost 0 bases. CDR3 length: 17 amino acids. CDR3 sequence: CASSGQGLGVMNTEAFF. The CDR3 nucleotides read TGTGCCAGCAGCGGACAGGGGTTAGGGGTGATGAACACTGAAGCTTTCTTT. The complete variable domain, with remaining parts taken from reference TRBV9 and TRBJ1-1, reads DSGVTQTPKHLITATGQRVTLRCSPRSGDLSVYWYQQSLDQGLQFLIQYYNGEERAKGNILERFSAQQFPDLHSELNLSSLELGDSALYFCASSGQGLGVMNTEAFFGQGTRLTVV.

The V and J genes are TRBV6-1 and TRBJ1-5, with a weak D call TRBD1 (6 bases). V gave up 8 bases and J gave up 0 bases, with 11 bases separating them. The CDR3 totals 14 residues. Germline V lookup: CDR1 MNHNS, CDR2 SASEGT. CDR3 sequence: CASGQPYSNQPQHF. The CDR3 nucleotides read TGTGCCAGCGGACAGCCTTATAGCAATCAGCCCCAGCATTTT.